This T cell receptor beta chain was sequenced in a study of T cell responses to AZD1222 COVID-19 vaccine. Worth noting for this clone: Its antigen remains unknown.

Trimming took 4 bases from V and 11 from J, leaving 14 bases between them. There are 11 residues in the CDR3. The germline gives CDR1 SQVTM, CDR2 ANQGSEA. Overall study results and limits: Clonal diversity was possibly underestimated; the donors were predominantly white British and more often female. When two AZD1222 doses had been given, Spike-specific TCR breadth and depth rose. Baseline serostatus was positive in only 5 to 7 AZD1222 recipients.

This table comes from immunoSEQ multiplex PCR, and its TCRdb copy is limited to in-frame clones, with some not included. The data contain approximately 94,000 clones, approximately 90% of them singletons. This specimen consisted of peripheral blood, obtained on day 0 of AZD1222 vaccination. The TCR comes from an adult in good health. This chain joins TRBV29-1 and TRBJ1-1, with a weak D call TRBD1 (5 bases). CDR3 region: CSVVSDNGAFF. The DNA of the CDR3 is TGCAGCGTTGTTTCGGACAATGGTGCTTTCTTT.